This T cell receptor beta chain was documented in a study of T cell responses to AZD1222 COVID-19 vaccine. Profiled with immunoSEQ multiplex PCR; TCRdb holds only in-frame clones, not every one. The sample contains tens of thousands of clones, 88% of which appear only once. The CDR3 spans 13 residues. V was clipped by 5 bases and J by 5 bases, with 12 bases between them. General observations from the study: The study reported that nearly half of spike-specific TCRs target unmutated variant regions. Vaccination with two AZD1222 doses was followed by a rise in Spike-specific TCR breadth and depth.

With regard to this clone: Antigen unknown.

The V and J genes are TRBV12-3 or TRBV12-4 and TRBJ1-2; D might be TRBD1 (5 bases). This TCR came from an adult in good health. The material was peripheral blood, obtained on day 0 of AZD1222 vaccination. CDR3 nucleotides: TGTGCCAGCAGTCGACAGAATAAATATGGCTACACCTTC. Residues: CASSRQNKYGYTF.